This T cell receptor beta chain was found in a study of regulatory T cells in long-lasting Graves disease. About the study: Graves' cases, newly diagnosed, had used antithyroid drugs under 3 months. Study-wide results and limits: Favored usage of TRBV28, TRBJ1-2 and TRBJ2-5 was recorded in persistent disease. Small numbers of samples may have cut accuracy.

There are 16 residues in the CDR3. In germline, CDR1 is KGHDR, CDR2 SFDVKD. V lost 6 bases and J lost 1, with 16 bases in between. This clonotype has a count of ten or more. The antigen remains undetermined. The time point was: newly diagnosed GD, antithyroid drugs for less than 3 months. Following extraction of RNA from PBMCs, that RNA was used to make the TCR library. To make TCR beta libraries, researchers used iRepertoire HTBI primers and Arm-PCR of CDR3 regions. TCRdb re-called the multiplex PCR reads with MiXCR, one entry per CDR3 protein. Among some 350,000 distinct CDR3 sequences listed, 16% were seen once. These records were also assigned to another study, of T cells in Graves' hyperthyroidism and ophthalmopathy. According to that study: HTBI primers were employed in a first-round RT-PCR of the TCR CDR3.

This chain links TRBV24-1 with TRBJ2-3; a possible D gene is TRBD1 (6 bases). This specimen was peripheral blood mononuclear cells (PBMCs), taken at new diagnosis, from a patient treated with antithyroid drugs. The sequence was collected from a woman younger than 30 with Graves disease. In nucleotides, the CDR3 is TGTGCCACCAGTAGTACAGGGACCTTCGGCACAGATACGCAGTATTTT. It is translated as CATSSTGTFGTDTQYF.